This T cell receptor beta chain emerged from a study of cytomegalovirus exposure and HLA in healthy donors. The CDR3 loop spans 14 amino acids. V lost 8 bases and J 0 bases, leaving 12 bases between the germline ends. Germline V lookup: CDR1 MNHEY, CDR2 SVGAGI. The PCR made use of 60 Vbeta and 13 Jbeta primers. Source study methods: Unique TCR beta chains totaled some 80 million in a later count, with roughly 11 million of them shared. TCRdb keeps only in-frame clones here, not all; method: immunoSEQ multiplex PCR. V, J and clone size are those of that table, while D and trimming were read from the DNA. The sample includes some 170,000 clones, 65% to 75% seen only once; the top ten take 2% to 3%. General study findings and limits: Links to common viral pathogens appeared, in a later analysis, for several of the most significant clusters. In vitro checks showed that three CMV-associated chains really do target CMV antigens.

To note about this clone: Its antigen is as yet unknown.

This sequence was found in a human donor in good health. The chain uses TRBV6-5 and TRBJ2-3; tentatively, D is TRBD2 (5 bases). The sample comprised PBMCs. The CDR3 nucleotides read TGTGCCAGCGCCCGGAGGTCTAGCACAGATACGCAGTATTTT. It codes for CASARRSSTDTQYF.